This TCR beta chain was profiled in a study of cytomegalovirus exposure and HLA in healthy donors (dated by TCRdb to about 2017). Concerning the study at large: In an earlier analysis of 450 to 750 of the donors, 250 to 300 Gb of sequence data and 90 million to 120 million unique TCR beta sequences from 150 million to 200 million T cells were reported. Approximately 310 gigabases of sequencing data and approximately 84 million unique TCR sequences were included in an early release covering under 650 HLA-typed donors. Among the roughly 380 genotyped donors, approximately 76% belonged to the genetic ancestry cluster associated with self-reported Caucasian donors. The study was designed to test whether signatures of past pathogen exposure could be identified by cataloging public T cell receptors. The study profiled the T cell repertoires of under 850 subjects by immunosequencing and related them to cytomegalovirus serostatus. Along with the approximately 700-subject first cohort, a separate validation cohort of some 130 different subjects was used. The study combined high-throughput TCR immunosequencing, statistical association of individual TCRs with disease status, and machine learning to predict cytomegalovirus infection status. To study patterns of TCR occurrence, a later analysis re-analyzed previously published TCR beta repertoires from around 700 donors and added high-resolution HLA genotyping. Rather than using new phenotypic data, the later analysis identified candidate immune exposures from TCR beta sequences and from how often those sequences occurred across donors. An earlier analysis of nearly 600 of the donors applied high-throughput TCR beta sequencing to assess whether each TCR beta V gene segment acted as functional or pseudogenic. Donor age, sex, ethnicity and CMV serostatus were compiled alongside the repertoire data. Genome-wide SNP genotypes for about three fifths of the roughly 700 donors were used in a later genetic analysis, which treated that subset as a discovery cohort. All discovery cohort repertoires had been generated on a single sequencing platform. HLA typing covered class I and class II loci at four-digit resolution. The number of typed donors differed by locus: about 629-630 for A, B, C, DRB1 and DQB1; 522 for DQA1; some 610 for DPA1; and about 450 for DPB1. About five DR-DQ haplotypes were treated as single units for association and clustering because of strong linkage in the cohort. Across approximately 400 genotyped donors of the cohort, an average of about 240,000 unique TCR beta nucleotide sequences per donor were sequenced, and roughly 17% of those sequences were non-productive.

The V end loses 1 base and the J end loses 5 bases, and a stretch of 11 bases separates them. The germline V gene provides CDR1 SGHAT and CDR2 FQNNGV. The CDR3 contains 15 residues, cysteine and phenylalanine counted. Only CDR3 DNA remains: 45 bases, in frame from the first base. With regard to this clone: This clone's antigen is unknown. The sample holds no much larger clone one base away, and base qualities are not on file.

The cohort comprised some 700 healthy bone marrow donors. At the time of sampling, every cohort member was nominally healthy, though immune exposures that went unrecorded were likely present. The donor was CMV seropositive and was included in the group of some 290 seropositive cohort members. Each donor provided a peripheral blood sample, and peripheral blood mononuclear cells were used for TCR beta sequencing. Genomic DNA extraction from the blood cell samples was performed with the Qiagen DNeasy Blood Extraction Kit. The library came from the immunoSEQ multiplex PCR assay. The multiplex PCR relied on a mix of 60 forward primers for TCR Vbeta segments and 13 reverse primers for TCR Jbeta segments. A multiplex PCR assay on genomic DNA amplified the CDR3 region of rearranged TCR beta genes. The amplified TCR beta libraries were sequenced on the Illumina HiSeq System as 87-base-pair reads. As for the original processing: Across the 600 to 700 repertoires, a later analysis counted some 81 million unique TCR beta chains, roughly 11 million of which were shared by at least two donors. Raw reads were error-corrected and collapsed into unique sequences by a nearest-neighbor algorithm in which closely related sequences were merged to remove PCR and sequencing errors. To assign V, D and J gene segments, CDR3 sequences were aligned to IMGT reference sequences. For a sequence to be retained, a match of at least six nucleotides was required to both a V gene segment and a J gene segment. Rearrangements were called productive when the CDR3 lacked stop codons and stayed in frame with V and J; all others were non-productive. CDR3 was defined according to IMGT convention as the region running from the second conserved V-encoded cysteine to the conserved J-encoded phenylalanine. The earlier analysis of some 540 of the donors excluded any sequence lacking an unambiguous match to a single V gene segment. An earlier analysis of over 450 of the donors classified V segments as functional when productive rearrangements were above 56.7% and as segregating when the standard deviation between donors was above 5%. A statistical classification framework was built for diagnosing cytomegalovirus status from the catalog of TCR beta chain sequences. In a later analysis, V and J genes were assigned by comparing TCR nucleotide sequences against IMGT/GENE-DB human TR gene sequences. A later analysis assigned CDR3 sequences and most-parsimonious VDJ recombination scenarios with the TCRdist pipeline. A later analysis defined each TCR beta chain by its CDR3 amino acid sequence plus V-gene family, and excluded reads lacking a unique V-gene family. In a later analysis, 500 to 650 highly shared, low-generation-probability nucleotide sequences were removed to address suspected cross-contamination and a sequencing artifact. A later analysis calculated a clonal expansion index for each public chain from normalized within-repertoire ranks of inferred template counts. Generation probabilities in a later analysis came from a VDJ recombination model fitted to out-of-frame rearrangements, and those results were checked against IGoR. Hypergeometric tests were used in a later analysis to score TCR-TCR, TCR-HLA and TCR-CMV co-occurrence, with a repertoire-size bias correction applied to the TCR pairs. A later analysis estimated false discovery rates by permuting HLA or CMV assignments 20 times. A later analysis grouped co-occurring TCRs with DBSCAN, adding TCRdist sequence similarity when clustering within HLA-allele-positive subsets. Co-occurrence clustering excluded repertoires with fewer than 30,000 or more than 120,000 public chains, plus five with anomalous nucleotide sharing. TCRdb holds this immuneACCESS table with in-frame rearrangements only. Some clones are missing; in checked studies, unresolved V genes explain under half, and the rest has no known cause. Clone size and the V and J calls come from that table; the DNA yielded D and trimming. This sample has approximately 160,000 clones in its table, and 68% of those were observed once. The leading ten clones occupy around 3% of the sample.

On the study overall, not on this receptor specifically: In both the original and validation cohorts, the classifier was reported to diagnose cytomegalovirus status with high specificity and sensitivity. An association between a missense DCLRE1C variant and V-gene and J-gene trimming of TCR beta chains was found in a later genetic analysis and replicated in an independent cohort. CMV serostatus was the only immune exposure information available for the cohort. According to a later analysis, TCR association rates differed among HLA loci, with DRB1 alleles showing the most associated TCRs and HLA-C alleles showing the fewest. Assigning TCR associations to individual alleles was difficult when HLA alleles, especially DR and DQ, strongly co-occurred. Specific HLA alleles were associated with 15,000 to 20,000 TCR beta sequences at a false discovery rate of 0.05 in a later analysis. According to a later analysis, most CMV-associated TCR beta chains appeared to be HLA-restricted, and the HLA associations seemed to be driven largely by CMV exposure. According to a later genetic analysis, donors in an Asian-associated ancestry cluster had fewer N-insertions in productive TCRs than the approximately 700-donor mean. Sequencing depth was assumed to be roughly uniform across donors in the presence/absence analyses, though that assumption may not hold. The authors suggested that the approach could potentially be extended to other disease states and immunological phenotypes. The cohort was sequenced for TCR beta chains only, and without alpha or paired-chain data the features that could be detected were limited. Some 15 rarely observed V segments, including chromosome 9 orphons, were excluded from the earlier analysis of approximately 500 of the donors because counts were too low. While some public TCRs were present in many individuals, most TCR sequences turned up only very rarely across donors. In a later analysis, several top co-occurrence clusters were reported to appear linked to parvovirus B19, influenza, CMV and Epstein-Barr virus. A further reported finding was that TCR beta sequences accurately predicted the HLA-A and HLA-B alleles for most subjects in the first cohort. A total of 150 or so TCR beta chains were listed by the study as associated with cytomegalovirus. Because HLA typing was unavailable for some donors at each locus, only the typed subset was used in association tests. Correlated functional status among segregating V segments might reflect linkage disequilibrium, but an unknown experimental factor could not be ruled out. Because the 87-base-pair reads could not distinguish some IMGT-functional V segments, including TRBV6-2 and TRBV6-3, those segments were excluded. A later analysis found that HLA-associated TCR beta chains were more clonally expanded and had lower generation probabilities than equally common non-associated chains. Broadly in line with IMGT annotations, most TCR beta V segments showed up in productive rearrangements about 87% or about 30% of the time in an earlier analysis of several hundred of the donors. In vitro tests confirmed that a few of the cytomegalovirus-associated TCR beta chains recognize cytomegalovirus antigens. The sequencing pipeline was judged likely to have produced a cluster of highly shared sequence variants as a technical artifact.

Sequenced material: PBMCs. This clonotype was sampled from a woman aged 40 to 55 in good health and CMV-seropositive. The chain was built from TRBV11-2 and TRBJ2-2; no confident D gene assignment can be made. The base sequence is TGTGCCAGCAGCTTAGTTAGGTCGGAGACCGGGGAGCTGTTTTTT. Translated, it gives CASSLVRSETGELFF.